This T cell receptor (beta chain) derives from a study of OX40 agonist ivuxolimab in advanced cancers. Study-level results: There was clonal expansion of CD4+ and CD8+ blood T cells by week 6 at 0.1 to 3.0 mg/kg.

Method: immunoSEQ multiplex PCR; TCRdb's copy keeps in-frame clones and lacks some. The data hold around 71,000 clones, with about 88% observed a single time. Notes on this clone: Its antigen is unidentified.

Germline CDR1 and CDR2: MNHEY and SMNVEV (reference sequence). The CDR3 is made up of 15 amino acids. V was clipped by 5 bases and J by 3 bases; unmatched bases: 9. The material was CD4+ or CD8+ T cells sorted from blood, obtained in a trial of the OX40 agonist ivuxolimab. The rearrangement joins TRBV27 to TRBJ2-7; 8 nucleotides line up with TRBD1. The clonotype was recovered from an adult with an advanced solid tumor such as melanoma, head and neck, liver or kidney cancer. In DNA, the CDR3 is TGTGCCAGCAGTGGACCTGAACAGGGGGTCTACGAGCAGTACTTC. Translated: CASSGPEQGVYEQYF.